The 5 T cell receptor beta chains given below trace back to one sample, sequenced in a study of T cell responses to AZD1222 COVID-19 vaccine. Clones were read by immunoSEQ multiplex PCR, and TCRdb kept only the in-frame ones, dropping some. The sample gives about 130,000 clones, about nine tenths of which show up once; nearly 4.5% is in the top ten. Sequenced here: peripheral blood, sampled on day 0 of MenACWY control vaccination. The receptors derive from an adult in good health.

This clone was detected a few times. The CDR3 sequence: CASSLLSWGSSYNEQFF. In DNA, the CDR3 is TGTGCCAGCAGCTTACTGAGTTGGGGAAGCTCCTACAATGAGCAGTTCTTC. The chain recombines TRBV7-2 with TRBJ2-1; D ambiguous. The germline gives CDR1 SGHTA, CDR2 FQGNSA. Between the trimmed V and J ends, which lost 2 bases and 0 bases, there was a span of 14 bases. CDR3 length: 17 amino acids.

The V gene is TRBV7-8, the J gene TRBJ1-1; the match to TRBD1 covers 9 bases. Losses at the gene ends were 1 base for V and 7 bases for J; bases not matched to a gene: 13. The CDR3 has 17 amino acids. Germline V lookup: CDR1 SGHVS, CDR2 FQNEAQ. CDR3 bases: TGTGCCAGCAGCTTAGGATACCGGGACAGGGAACTATATGAAGCTTTCTTT. Translating gives CASSLGYRDRELYEAFF.

This chain uses TRBV5-1 with TRBJ1-4; D is undetermined. The V gene's germline CDR1 is SGHRS and CDR2 YFSETQ. The CDR3 consists of 15 residues. V was shortened by 0 bases and J by 0 bases, with 6 bases between the two germline ends. CDR3 sequence (DNA): TGCGCCAGCAGCTTGGTCGGGGCAACTAATGAAAAACTGTTTTTT. Residues: CASSLVGATNEKLFF. Supplemented by reference TRBV5-1 and TRBJ1-4, the full variable domain reads KAGVTQTPRYLIKTRGQQVTLSCSPISGHRSVSWYQQTPGQGLQFLFEYFSETQRNKGNFPGRFSGRQFSNSRSEMNVSTLELGDSALYLCASSLVGATNEKLFFGSGTQLSVL.

On this clone: This sample includes further DNA sequences coding for the same CDR3. V is TRBV4-2 and J is TRBJ2-2, with D hard to call. The CDR3 extends over 12 amino acids. V was trimmed by 2 bases and J by 6 bases, leaving 4 bases between them. Germline loops: CDR1 LGHNA, CDR2 YNFKEQ. CDR3 loop: CASSQLAGELFF. In DNA, the CDR3 is TGTGCCAGCAGCCAACTGGCCGGGGAGCTGTTTTTT.

The chain has TRBV6-5 and TRBJ2-1; 7 bases line up with TRBD1. After removal of 7 bases from V and 8 bases from J, the junction contained 5 bases not matched to a gene. CDR1 is MNHEY and CDR2 is SVGAGI in the germline V gene. There are 12 residues in the CDR3. The CDR3 DNA follows: TGTGCCAGCACCCAGGGGGTCTATGAGCAGTTCTTC. This translates into CASTQGVYEQFF.